The TCR beta chain described here comes from a study of T cells in Graves' hyperthyroidism and ophthalmopathy. At the level of the study: Peripheral blood sampling occurred at initial diagnosis, before any treatment.

RNA transcripts gave rise to amplified TCR beta CDR3 regions. With the HTBI primer set, the TCR CDR3 went through a first round of RT-PCR. TCRdb ran MiXCR on the multiplex PCR reads and lists one entry per CDR3 protein. The profile shows about 200,000 distinct CDR3 sequences, 15% to 20% of them singletons. This clonotype was detected many times. The germline CDR1 and CDR2 sequences are SNHLY and FYNNEI. Deletions cut 6 bases from V and 0 bases from J, with 18 bases between. The CDR3 loop spans 18 amino acids. V and J are TRBV2 and TRBJ2-6; possible D gene TRBD2, 5 bases. This TCR came from a man aged 35 to 55 with Graves' hyperthyroidism. The sample consisted of blood. CDR3 in DNA: TGTGCCAGCAGACCCCGGGGTATAAATTACTCTGGGGCCAACGTCCTGACTTTC. Translating gives CASRPRGINYSGANVLTF.